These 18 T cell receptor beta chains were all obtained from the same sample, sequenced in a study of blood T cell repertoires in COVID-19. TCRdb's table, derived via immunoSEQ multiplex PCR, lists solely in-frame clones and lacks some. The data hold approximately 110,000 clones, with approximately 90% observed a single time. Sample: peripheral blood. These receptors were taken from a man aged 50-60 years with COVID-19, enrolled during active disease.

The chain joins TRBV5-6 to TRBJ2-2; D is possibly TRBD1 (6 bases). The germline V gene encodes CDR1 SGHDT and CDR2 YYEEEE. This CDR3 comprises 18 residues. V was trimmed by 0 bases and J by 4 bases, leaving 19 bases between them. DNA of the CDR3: TGTGCCAGCAGCTTGGTCCAGGGGATTCTTGATCTCACCGGGGAGCTGTTTTTT. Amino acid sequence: CASSLVQGILDLTGELFF.

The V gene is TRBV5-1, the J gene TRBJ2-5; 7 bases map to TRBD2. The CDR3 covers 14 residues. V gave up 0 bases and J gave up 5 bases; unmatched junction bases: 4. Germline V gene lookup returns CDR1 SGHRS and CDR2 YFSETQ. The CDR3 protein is CASSLVGGAETQYF. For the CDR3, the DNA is TGCGCCAGCAGCTTGGTGGGAGGGGCGGAGACCCAGTACTTC.

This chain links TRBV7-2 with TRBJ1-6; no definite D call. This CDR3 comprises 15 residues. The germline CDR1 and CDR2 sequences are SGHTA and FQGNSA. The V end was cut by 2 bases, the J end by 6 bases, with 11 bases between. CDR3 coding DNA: TGTGCCAGCAGCTTAAGGGAGACCCCTAATTCACCCCTCCACTTT. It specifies CASSLRETPNSPLHF.

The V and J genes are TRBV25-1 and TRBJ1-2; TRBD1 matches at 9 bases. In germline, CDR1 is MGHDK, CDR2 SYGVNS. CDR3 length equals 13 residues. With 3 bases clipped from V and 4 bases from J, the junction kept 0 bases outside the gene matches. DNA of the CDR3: TGTGCCAGCAGTGAGACAGGGGGCTATGGCTACACCTTC. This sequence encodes CASSETGGYGYTF.

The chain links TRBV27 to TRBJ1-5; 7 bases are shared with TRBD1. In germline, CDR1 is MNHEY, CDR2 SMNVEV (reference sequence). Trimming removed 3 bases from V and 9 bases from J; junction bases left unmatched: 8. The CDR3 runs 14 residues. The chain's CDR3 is CASSLGQRSLPQHF. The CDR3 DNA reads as TGTGCCAGCAGTTTGGGACAGAGATCACTGCCCCAGCATTTT.

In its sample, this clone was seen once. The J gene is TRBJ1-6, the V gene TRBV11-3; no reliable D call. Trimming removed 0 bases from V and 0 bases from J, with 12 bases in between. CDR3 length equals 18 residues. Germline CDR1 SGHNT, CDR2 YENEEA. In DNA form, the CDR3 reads TGTGCCAGCAGCTTAGATCGAGGGATGTCCTCCTATAATTCACCCCTCCACTTT. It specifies CASSLDRGMSSYNSPLHF.

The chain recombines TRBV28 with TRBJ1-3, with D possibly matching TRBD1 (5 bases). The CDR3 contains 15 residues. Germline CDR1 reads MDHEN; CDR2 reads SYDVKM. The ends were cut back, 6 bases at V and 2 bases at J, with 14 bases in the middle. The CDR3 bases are TGTGCCAGCAGCTCCCCCAGGGCCACTGGAAACACCATATATTTT. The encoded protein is CASSSPRATGNTIYF.

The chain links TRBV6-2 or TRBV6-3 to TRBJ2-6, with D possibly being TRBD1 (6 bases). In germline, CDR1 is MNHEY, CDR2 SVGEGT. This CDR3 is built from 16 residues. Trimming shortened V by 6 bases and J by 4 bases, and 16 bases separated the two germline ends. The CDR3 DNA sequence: TGTGCCAGCAGCAGACAGGCGTGGGGGGGGGCCAACGTCCTGACTTTC. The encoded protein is CASSRQAWGGANVLTF.

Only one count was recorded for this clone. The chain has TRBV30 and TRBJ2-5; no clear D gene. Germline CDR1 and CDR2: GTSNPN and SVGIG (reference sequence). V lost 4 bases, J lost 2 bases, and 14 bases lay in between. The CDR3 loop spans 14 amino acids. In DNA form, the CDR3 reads TGTGCCTGGAATCGGTTTCAATCTCAAGAGACCCAGTACTTC. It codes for CAWNRFQSQETQYF.

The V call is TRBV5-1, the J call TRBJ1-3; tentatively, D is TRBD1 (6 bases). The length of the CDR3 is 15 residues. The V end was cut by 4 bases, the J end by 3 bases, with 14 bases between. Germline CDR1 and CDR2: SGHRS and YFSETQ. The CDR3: CASSAAGARGNTIYF. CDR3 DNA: TGCGCCAGCAGCGCCGCAGGGGCGCGTGGAAACACCATATATTTT.

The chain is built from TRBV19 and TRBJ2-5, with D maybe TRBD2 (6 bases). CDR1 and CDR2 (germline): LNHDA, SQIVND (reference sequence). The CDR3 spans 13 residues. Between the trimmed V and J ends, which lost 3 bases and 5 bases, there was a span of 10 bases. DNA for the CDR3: TGTGCCAGTAGTATGGGTAGCGGTGAGACCCAGTACTTC. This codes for CASSMGSGETQYF.

CDR3 bases: TGTGCCAGCAGCCACTCGTTGGACTCAGATACGCAGTATTTT. Protein: CASSHSLDSDTQYF. The chain links TRBV3-1 (or the pseudogene TRBV3-2) to TRBJ2-3, with D maybe TRBD2 (5 bases). Between the trimmed V and J ends, which lost 3 bases and 4 bases, there was a span of 11 bases. Looked up from germline, CDR1 is LGHDT and CDR2 is YNNKEL (reference sequence). This CDR3 is 14 amino acids long.

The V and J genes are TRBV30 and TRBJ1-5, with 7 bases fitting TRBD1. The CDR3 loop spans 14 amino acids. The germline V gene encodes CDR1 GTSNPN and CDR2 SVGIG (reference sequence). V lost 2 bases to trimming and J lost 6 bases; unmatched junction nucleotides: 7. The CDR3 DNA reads TGTGCCTGGAGTTCCCAGGGGGTCAGTCAGCCCCAGCATTTT. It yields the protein CAWSSQGVSQPQHF.

For the CDR3, the DNA is TGTGCCAGCAGCTGGGGAGCCCTAGCGGGAGGGCGCACAGATACGCAGTATTTT. The encoded protein is CASSWGALAGGRTDTQYF. This sequence joins TRBV11-2 and TRBJ2-3; TRBD2 agrees at 12 bases. Germline CDR1 is SGHAT and CDR2 is FQNNGV. J lost 1 base, V lost 4 bases, and 9 bases had no gene match. The CDR3 spans 18 residues.

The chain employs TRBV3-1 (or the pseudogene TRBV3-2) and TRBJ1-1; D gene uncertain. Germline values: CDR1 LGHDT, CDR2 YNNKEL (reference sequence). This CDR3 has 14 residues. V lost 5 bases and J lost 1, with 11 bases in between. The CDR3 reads CASSYNGGNTEAFF. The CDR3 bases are TGTGCCAGCAGCTACAACGGAGGGAACACTGAAGCTTTCTTT.

The chain's CDR3 is CASSERGLTSYNEQFF. As DNA, the CDR3 is TGTGCCAGCAGTGAAAGGGGTCTCACCTCCTACAATGAGCAGTTCTTC. This sequence joins TRBV2 and TRBJ2-1; the D gene is possibly TRBD1 (5 bases). V lost 2 bases and J lost 0, with 11 bases in between. The CDR3 length is 16 residues. Germline CDR1 is SNHLY and CDR2 is FYNNEI.

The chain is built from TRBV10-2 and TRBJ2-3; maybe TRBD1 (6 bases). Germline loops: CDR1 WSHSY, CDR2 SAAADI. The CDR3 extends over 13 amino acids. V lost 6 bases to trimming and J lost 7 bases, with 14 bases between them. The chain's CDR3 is CASSPGTLYTQYF. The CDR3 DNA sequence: TGCGCCAGCAGCCCCGGGACACTATATACGCAGTATTTT.

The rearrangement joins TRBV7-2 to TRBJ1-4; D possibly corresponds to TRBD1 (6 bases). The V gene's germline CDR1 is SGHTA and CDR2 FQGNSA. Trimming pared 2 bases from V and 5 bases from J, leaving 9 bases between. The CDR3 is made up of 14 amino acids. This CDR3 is CASSLSRGNEKLFF. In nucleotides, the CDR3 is TGTGCCAGCAGCTTATCAAGGGGGAATGAAAAACTGTTTTTT.